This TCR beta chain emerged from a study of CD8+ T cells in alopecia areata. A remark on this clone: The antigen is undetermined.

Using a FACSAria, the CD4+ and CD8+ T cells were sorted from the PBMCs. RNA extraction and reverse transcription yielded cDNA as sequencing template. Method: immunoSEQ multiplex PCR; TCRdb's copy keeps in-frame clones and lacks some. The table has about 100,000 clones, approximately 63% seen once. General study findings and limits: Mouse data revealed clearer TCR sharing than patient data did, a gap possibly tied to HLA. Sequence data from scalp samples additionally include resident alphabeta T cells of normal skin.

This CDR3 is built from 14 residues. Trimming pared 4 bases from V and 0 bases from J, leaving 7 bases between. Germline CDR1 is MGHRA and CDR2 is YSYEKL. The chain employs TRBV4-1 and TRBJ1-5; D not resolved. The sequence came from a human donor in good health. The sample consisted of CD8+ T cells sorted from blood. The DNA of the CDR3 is TGCGCCAGCAGCCCCCAGAGTAGCAATCAGCCCCAGCATTTT. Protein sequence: CASSPQSSNQPQHF.